These 14 T cell receptor beta chains were sequenced from one sample in a study of T cell clonality in common variable immunodeficiency. This table comes from immunoSEQ multiplex PCR, and its TCRdb copy is limited to in-frame clones, with some not included. Captured here are tens of thousands of clones, none seen once; the top ten comprise approximately 3.6%. The sample was peripheral blood mononuclear cells. The receptors stem from a person aged 18-70 years in good health.

The table lists this clone with many counts. The read falls 3 residues short of the CDR3 end, and the missing part is taken from the germline J gene. The J gene is TRBJ2-4, the V gene TRBV2, with 10 bases matching TRBD2. The CDR3 extends over 13 amino acids. V was pared by 7 bases and J by 6 bases, with 3 bases of the junction left unmatched. Germline CDR1 reads SNHLY; CDR2 reads FYNNEI. The CDR3 is CASTASGRNIQYF. The sequenced part of the CDR3 DNA is TGTGCCAGCACAGCTAGCGGGAGAAACATT.

This clone was seen ten or more times. Sequence at one end of the junction differs from germline and may be a read error. The read ends 3 residues before the CDR3 terminus; that terminus is restored from the germline J gene. The chain recombines TRBV18 with TRBJ2-1; 9 bases line up with TRBD1. The CDR3 has 17 residues. CDR1 and CDR2 (germline): KGHSH, LQKENI. CDR3 residues: CASSPLPSGQGYNEQFF. The sequenced CDR3 bases are TGTGCCAGCTCTCCACTCCCCTCGGGACAGGGCTACAATGAG.

A note on this clone: Read sequence stops 3 residues before the CDR3 end, and the germline J gene provides the missing end. The chain links TRBV7-9 to TRBJ1-2, with 7 bases identical to TRBD1. V trimming: 0 bases; J trimming: 4 bases; junction bases outside the gene matches: 5. Germline CDR1 is SEHNR and CDR2 is FQNEAQ (reference sequence). The CDR3 is 15 residues long. The CDR3 loop reads CASSLAAGGIYGYTF. The DNA read from the CDR3 is TGTGCCAGCAGCTTAGCGGCAGGGGGTATCTATGGC.

Worth noting for this clone: The missing CDR3 end, 3 residues past where the read stops, is filled in from the germline J gene. The chain couples TRBV6-1 to TRBJ1-1, with D tentatively TRBD1 (6 bases). CDR3 length: 14 residues. In germline, CDR1 is MNHNS, CDR2 SASEGT. Deletions cut 4 bases from V and 5 bases from J, with 14 bases between. The CDR3 spells CASSASGTSTEAFF. The part of the CDR3 DNA that was read is TGTGCCAGCAGTGCCTCCGGGACAAGTACTGAA.

There are a few counts of this clone. The read stops 3 residues short of the end of the CDR3; the missing end is completed from the germline J gene. The chain employs TRBV30 and TRBJ1-4, with 10 bases fitting TRBD1. The germline CDR1 and CDR2 sequences are GTSNPN and SVGIG (reference sequence). The CDR3 is 15 amino acids. V trimming: 2 bases; J trimming: 7 bases; junction bases outside the gene matches: 7. CDR3 residues: CAWSTDRGPGEKLFF. The part of the CDR3 DNA that was read is TGTGCCTGGAGTACCGACAGGGGGCCGGGTGAAAAA.

This clone came up many times. The CDR3 is cut off 3 residues early in the read; its end comes from the germline J gene. The chain recombines TRBV4-1 with TRBJ2-2, with D possibly being TRBD1 (5 bases). CDR1 and CDR2 (germline): MGHRA, YSYEKL. With 0 bases removed from V and 2 bases from J, the gap between germline ends came to 13 bases. The CDR3 length is 17 residues. Incomplete CDR3 DNA: TGCGCCAGCAGCCAAGAGTACAGGATGGGTAACACCGGGGAG. Encoded protein: CASSQEYRMGNTGE. The CDR3 in its entirety is CASSQEYRMGNTGELFF.

The table lists this clone with many counts. From the germline J gene comes the end of the CDR3, since the read stops 3 residues before it. The chain is built from TRBV30 and TRBJ1-4, with D tentatively TRBD1 (5 bases). Germline V lookup: CDR1 GTSNPN, CDR2 SVGIG (reference sequence). V shed 2 bases and J shed 8 bases, with 15 bases lying between them. The CDR3 totals 14 residues. The DNA read from the CDR3 is TGTGCCTGGAGTCGCGGGACTGTTGGGGAAAAA. It codes for CAWSRGTVGEK. The entire CDR3 reads CAWSRGTVGEKLFF.

The sample holds many counts of this clone. The read finishes 3 residues shy of the CDR3 end, and the germline J gene is used to complete it. V is TRBV10-1 and J is TRBJ2-7; TRBD1 matches 8 bases. Trimming removed 6 bases from V and 2 bases from J; junction bases left unmatched: 6. The CDR3 is made up of 14 amino acids. Germline V gene lookup returns CDR1 WNHNN and CDR2 SYGVQD (reference sequence). The CDR3 here is CASSGQGRPYEQYF. CDR3 bases read: TGCGCCAGCAGCGGACAGGGAAGGCCCTACGAG.

This clone showed up just a few times. The missing CDR3 end, 3 residues past where the read stops, is filled in from the germline J gene. V is TRBV11-3 and J is TRBJ2-7, with 8 bases identical to TRBD2. J gave up 0 bases and V 9 bases, and 4 bases lay outside the gene matches. CDR1 is SGHNT and CDR2 is YENEEA in the germline V gene. This CDR3 is built from 13 residues. The part of the CDR3 DNA that was read is TGTGCCAGTAGTAGCGGGAACTCCTACGAG. This codes for CASSSGNSYE. The full CDR3 protein is CASSSGNSYEQYF.

This clone appeared many times. The CDR3 end lies 3 residues beyond the end of the read and is filled in from the germline J gene. The gene calls are TRBV29-1 and TRBJ2-3; the match to TRBD1 covers 7 bases. This CDR3 has 14 residues. J was trimmed by 0 bases and V by 6 bases; bases with no gene match: 6. The germline gives CDR1 SQVTM, CDR2 ANQGSEA. The CDR3 DNA, read in part, is TGCAGCGTCACAGGGGCCTCCAGCACAGATACG. Its translation is CSVTGASSTDT. The full CDR3 reads CSVTGASSTDTQYF.

This clone was observed many times. The junction and the germline gene differ at one end; a read error may be behind it. The read comes to an end 3 residues before the CDR3 does, leaving the germline J gene to fill in the end. The rearrangement joins TRBV7-7 to TRBJ2-3; 8 nucleotides align to TRBD2. The CDR3 length is 14 residues. Germline loops: CDR1 SSHAT, CDR2 FNYEAQ (reference sequence). CDR3 DNA (partial): TGTGCTAGCAGCCCTGGACTAGCCACAGATACG. Protein: CASSPGLATDT. The whole CDR3 protein reads CASSPGLATDTQYF.

Concerning this clone: The CDR3 end falls 3 residues outside the read, so it is completed with the germline J gene. J is TRBJ2-3 and V is TRBV30; no definite D call. The CDR3 runs to 15 residues. Germline CDR1 is GTSNPN and CDR2 is SVGIG (reference sequence). The sequenced CDR3 bases are TGTGCCTGGAGTGTAGGAGTCCTTAGCAATCAGCCG. It yields the protein CAWSVGVLSNQP. The CDR3 as a whole reads CAWSVGVLSNQPQYF.

This clone was recorded at least ten times. The CDR3 end is not reached by the read, which stops 3 residues before it; the germline J gene fills it in. The chain couples TRBV7-3 to TRBJ1-1, with TRBD1 as a possible D gene (6 bases). Trimming removed 2 bases at V and 4 bases at J, with 8 bases between. CDR1 and CDR2 from the germline V gene are SGHTA and FQGTGA. This CDR3 is 13 amino acids long. CDR3 residues: CASSLLQGTEAFF. CDR3 bases read: TGTGCCAGCAGCTTACTACAGGGCACTGAA.

This clone was recorded a few times. Read sequence stops 3 residues before the CDR3 end, and the germline J gene provides the missing end. This chain connects TRBV7-9 to TRBJ1-2; tentatively, D is TRBD1 (5 bases). This CDR3 is built from 13 residues. Germline V gene data show CDR1 as SEHNR and CDR2 as FQNEAQ (reference sequence). The CDR3 spells CASSSGTTNDYTF. The sequenced CDR3 bases are TGTGCCAGCAGCTCCGGGACTACCAACGAC.